This T cell receptor (beta chain) was identified in a study of shared clonotypes between healthy human individuals. Across the study: Contributing individuals were a couple of females and three males aged 18 to 49. The study used three CD4 naive, three CD4 memory, two CD8 naive and one CD8 memory plate per donor.

Germline assignment: CDR1 SEHNR and CDR2 FQNEAQ (reference sequence). CDR3 length equals 18 residues. Trimming cost V 1 base and J 0 bases, with 16 bases left between them. As regards this clone: Its antigen is undetermined.

The method was immunoSEQ multiplex PCR; TCRdb's version includes in-frame clones alone and lacks a portion of them. The data show 1.4 million to 1.5 million clones, roughly 96% seen once. Study results and caveats: Among several donors, approximately 5% of naive CD4 clonotypes were found in common. With few donors, the genetic and exposure-history diversity represented was limited.

Input material: naive CD4+ T cells sorted from blood. This sample's subset: CD45RA+ positively selected. The chain couples TRBV7-9 to TRBJ1-5; D is possibly TRBD1 (5 bases). This receptor was taken from a man younger than 40 in good health. CDR3 residues: CASSLDRNSPYSNQPQHF. The CDR3 nucleotides are TGTGCCAGCAGCTTAGACAGGAACAGCCCTTATAGCAATCAGCCCCAGCATTTT. The entire variable domain, with the rest obtained from reference TRBV7-9 and TRBJ1-5, is as follows: DTGVSQNPRHKITKRGQNVTFRCDPISEHNRLYWYRQTLGQGPEFLTYFQNEAQLEKSRLLSDRFSAERPKGSFSTLEIQRTEQGDSAMYLCASSLDRNSPYSNQPQHFGDGTRLSIL.